This entry describes one T cell receptor (beta chain). Its target is unknown. The data stem from a study of cytomegalovirus exposure and HLA in healthy donors. Study-wide points: The study listed roughly 160 cytomegalovirus-associated TCR beta chains.

The validation cohort, a group of around 130 subjects, included the donors and was separate from the approximately 670-subject first cohort. With 4 bases removed from V and 2 bases from J, the gap between germline ends came to 10 bases. This CDR3 is built from 14 residues. Germline V CDR1 and CDR2: SGHVS, FNYEAQ. Clones were sequenced by immunoSEQ multiplex PCR, and TCRdb holds only the in-frame ones, with some missing. The sample includes about 360,000 clones, roughly 85% seen only once; the top ten take roughly 0.75%. This TCR was sampled from a woman under 30 in good health and CMV-seronegative. The rearrangement uses TRBV7-6 and TRBJ2-3, with D tentatively TRBD2 (6 bases). Source material: PBMCs. The CDR3 reads CASSSTGATDTQYF. In DNA, the CDR3 is TGTGCCAGCAGCTCGACGGGAGCCACAGATACGCAGTATTTT. Supplemented by reference TRBV7-6 and TRBJ2-3, the full variable domain reads GAGVSQSPRYKVTKRGQDVALRCDPISGHVSLYWYRQALGQGPEFLTYFNYEAQQDKSGLPNDRFSAERPEGSISTLTIQRTEQRDSAMYRCASSSTGATDTQYFGPGTRLTVL.